These T cell receptor beta chains were read from a single sample in a study of metastatic and nonmetastatic thyroid tumors. TCRdb re-called the PCR reads via MiXCR. The sample lists some 15,000 clones, roughly 24% occurring once. The sample comprised adjacent normal tissue. Every receptor here comes from a female donor with papillary thyroid cancer or a benign thyroid nodule (not recorded which). Some clones in this sample may be carry-over from other donors' samples. Both conserved end residues are part of each CDR3. A D gene is named only where the DNA matches it firmly. Clone sizes are given selectively: once, few, many, or a class where the clone is expanded.

clone_size j_call d_call v_call cdr3_aa cdr3_nt
- TRBJ2-1 - TRBV30 CAWTQRGLLNNEQFF TGTGCCTGGACCCAACGGGGGCTCCTAAACAATGAGCAGTTCTTC
- TRBJ2-1 - TRBV9 CASSPRDPEQFF TGTGCCAGCAGCCCCCGGGACCCAGAGCAGTTCTTC
few TRBJ2-1 - TRBV9 CASSVEDEQFF TGTGCCAGCAGCGTAGAAGATGAGCAGTTCTTC
- TRBJ2-6 - TRBV20-1 CSAREAVGANVLTF TGCAGTGCTAGAGAAGCGGTTGGGGCCAACGTCCTGACTTTC
few TRBJ2-3 TRBD2 TRBV6-1 CASSIVAGVTDTQYF TGTGCCAGCTCGATCGTAGCGGGAGTAACAGATACGCAGTATTTT
- TRBJ2-2 - TRBV12-3/TRBV12-4 CASSLGTANTGELFF TGTGCCAGCAGTTTAGGGACCGCGAACACCGGGGAGCTGTTTTTT
- TRBJ2-3 TRBD1 TRBV5-1 CASTTGQGTDTQYF TGCGCCAGCACTACGGGACAGGGCACAGATACGCAGTATTTT
- TRBJ2-2 - TRBV9 CASSVPEDPQTALTGELFF TGTGCCAGCAGCGTTCCGGAGGACCCACAAACCGCTTTGACCGGGGAGCTGTTTTTT
few TRBJ1-2 - TRBV6-1 CASDQSRNGYTF TGTGCCAGCGACCAGAGTCGCAATGGCTACACCTTC
- TRBJ2-2 TRBD2 TRBV7-3 CASRNSGGANTGELFF TGTGCCAGCAGGAATAGCGGGGGGGCGAACACCGGGGAGCTGTTTTTT
few TRBJ1-2 TRBD1 TRBV6-1 CATGQGPNYGYTF TGTGCCACTGGACAGGGTCCTAACTATGGCTACACCTTC
few TRBJ1-2 - TRBV6-1 CASSPPSGIYGYTF TGTGCCAGCAGCCCCCCCTCCGGGATCTATGGCTACACCTTC
few TRBJ1-2 TRBD1 TRBV15 CATSRDRGQGDPNYGYTF TGTGCCACCAGCAGAGATAGGGGACAGGGGGATCCTAACTATGGCTACACCTTC
few TRBJ1-1 - TRBV19 CASSIDPMNTEAFF TGTGCCAGTAGTATAGATCCTATGAACACTGAAGCTTTCTTT
- TRBJ1-6 TRBD1 TRBV6-2/TRBV6-3 CASRKSGQGNSPLHF TGTGCCAGCAGAAAATCGGGACAGGGAAATTCACCCCTCCACTTT
- TRBJ2-5 - TRBV30 CAWSPYGRHDETQYF TGTGCCTGGAGTCCCTACGGAAGGCACGATGAGACCCAGTACTTC
few TRBJ2-7 - TRBV7-2 CASSLGLSSYEQYF TGTGCCAGCAGCTTAGGCCTGAGCTCCTACGAGCAGTACTTC